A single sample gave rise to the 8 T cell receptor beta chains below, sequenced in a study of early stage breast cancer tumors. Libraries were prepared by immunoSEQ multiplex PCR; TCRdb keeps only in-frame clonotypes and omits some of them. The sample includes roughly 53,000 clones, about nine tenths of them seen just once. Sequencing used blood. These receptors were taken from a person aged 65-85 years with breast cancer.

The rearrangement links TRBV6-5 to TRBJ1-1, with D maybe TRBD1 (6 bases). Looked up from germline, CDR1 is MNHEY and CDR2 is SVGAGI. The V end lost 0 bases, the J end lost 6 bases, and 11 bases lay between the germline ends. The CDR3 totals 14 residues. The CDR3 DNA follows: TGTGCCAGCAGTTACTCTTATGGACAGCCTGAAGCTTTCTTT. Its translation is CASSYSYGQPEAFF.

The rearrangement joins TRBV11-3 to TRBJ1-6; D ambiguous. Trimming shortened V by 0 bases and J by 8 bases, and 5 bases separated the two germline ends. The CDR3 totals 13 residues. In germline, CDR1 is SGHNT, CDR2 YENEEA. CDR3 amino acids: CASSLDLHSPLHF. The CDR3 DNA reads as TGTGCCAGCAGCTTAGATCTCCATTCACCCCTCCACTTT.

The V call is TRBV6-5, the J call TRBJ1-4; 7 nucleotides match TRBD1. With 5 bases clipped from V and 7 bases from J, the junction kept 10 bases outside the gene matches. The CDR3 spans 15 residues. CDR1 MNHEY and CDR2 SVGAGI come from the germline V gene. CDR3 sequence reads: CASSPGQLLGEKLFF. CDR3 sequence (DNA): TGTGCCAGCAGTCCGGGACAGCTCCTCGGTGAAAAACTGTTTTTT.

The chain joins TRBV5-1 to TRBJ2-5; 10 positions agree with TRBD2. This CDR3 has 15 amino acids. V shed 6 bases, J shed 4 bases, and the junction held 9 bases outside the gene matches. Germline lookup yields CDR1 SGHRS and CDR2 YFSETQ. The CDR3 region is CASTLAGGLPETQYF. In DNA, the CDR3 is TGCGCCAGCACCTTAGCGGGAGGACTGCCAGAGACCCAGTACTTC.

The chain's CDR3 is CASSLKQGVEEKLFF. Written as DNA, the CDR3 is TGCGCCAGCAGCTTAAAGCAGGGGGTAGAGGAAAAACTGTTTTTT. The chain has TRBV5-1 and TRBJ1-4; 7 bases fit TRBD1. Trimming cost V 2 bases and J 8 bases; bases outside gene matches: 9. There are 15 residues in the CDR3. Germline assignment: CDR1 SGHRS and CDR2 YFSETQ.

The CDR3 coding sequence is TGTGCCAGCAGCCAACCCTCGGCCAGGGGCTATGGAAACACCATATATTTT. As protein: CASSQPSARGYGNTIYF. This rearrangement joins TRBV14 to TRBJ1-3, with a tentative D call TRBD1 (6 bases). This CDR3 is built from 17 residues. Trimming took 2 bases from V and 3 from J, leaving 17 bases between them. Germline CDR1 SGHDN, CDR2 FVKESK.

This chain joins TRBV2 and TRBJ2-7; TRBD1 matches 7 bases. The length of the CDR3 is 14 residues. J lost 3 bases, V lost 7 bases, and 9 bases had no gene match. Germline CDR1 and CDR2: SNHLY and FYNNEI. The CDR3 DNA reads TGTGCCAGCAACCAACAGGGGTCCCGCTACGAGCAGTACTTC. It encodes CASNQQGSRYEQYF.

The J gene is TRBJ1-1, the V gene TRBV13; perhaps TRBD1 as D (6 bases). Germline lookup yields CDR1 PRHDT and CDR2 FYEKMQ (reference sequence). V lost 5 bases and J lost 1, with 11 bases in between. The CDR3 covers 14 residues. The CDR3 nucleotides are TGTGCCAGCAGCGGCGAACAGGGGAACACTGAAGCTTTCTTT. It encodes CASSGEQGNTEAFF.